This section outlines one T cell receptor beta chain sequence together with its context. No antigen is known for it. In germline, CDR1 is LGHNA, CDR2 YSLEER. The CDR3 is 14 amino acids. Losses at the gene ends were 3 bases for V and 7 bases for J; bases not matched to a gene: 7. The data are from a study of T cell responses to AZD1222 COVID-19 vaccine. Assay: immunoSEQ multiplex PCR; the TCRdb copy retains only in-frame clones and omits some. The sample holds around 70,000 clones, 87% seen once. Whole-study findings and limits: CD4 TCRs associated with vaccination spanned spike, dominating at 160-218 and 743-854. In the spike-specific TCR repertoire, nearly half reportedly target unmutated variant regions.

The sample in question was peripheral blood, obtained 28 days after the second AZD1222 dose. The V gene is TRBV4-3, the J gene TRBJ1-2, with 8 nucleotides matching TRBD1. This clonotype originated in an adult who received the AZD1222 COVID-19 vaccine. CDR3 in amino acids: CASSHQGAGGGYTF. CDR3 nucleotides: TGCGCCAGCAGCCATCAGGGGGCTGGGGGTGGCTACACCTTC.